Following are 24 T cell receptor beta chains from one sample sequenced in a study of MAIT cells during Salmonella Paratyphi A infection. Findings and limits, study-wide: MAIT TRBV usage was oligoclonal, favouring TRBV20 and TRBV6.

Time point specified: after infection, following antibiotic treatment. Valpha7.2+ CD161+ T cells were sorted by flow cytometry as MAIT cells. TCRdb re-called the 5' RACE reads through MiXCR, storing one row per CDR3 protein. The table shows around 730 distinct CDR3 sequences, with around a third occurring only once. Their specific antigens are unknown. Specimen: MAIT cells from PBMCs, collected at the last sampling point of the challenge study. The receptors were sampled from a person aged 18 to 70 who was deliberately infected with Salmonella Paratyphi A in a paratyphoid fever challenge study.

This clonotype was picked up a small number of times. The chain has TRBV11-2 and TRBJ2-7; 8 bases are shared with TRBD1. CDR1 is SGHAT and CDR2 is FQNNGV in the germline V gene. The J segment lost 4 bases and the V segment lost 5 bases, leaving 10 bases of the junction unmatched. The CDR3 sequence is 15 residues long. The DNA for the CDR3 is TGTGCCAGCAGCCTTACCGGGACAGGACCATACGAGCAGTACTTC. It codes for CASSLTGTGPYEQYF.

The chain recombines TRBV20-1 with TRBJ1-6; D is ambiguous. Per the germline V gene, CDR1 is DFQATT and CDR2 is SNEGSKA (reference sequence). V was cut by 6 bases and J by 8 bases, with 23 bases left in between. This CDR3 region has 16 residues. In DNA form, the CDR3 reads TGCAGTGCCCCCCTCCCCACCGGATTCCTGTATTCACCCCTCCACTTT. Translating gives CSAPLPTGFLYSPLHF.

In this sample, this clonotype turned up a few times. The chain carries TRBV28 and TRBJ1-5; 7 nucleotides match TRBD1. V shed 4 bases and J 6 bases; nucleotides not matched to a gene: 9. The CDR3 extends over 15 amino acids. Germline V gene data show CDR1 as MDHEN and CDR2 as SYDVKM. The CDR3 protein is CASSSITGDSQPQHF. In DNA, the CDR3 is TGTGCCAGCAGTTCAATCACAGGGGATAGTCAGCCCCAGCATTTT.

Only a few counts were recorded for this clonotype. J is TRBJ2-7 and V is TRBV20-1; 11 positions match TRBD2. CDR3 length: 15 amino acids. The germline gives CDR1 DFQATT, CDR2 SNEGSKA (reference sequence). The V and J ends lost 2 bases and 6 bases, in that order; junction bases with no gene match: 9. CDR3 region: CSARSQLAGDLEQYF. CDR3 in DNA: TGCAGTGCTAGATCCCAACTAGCGGGAGACCTCGAGCAGTACTTC.

This chain joins TRBV6-1 and TRBJ2-5, with 8 positions matching TRBD2. J was trimmed by 2 bases and V by 1 base; bases with no gene match: 3. The CDR3 runs 15 residues. Germline V CDR1 and CDR2: MNHNS, SASEGT. The CDR3 sequence is CASSEVGGGQETQYF. For the CDR3, the DNA is TGTGCCAGCAGTGAAGTCGGCGGGGGGCAAGAGACCCAGTACTTC.

This clonotype was detected a few times. V and J are TRBV4-3 and TRBJ2-6, with D perhaps matching TRBD1 (6 bases). Germline CDR1 reads LGHNA; CDR2 reads YSLEER. The CDR3 runs to 16 residues. The CDR3 is CERSQETGSGANVLTF. The CDR3, as DNA: TGCGAAAGAAGCCAAGAGACAGGCTCTGGGGCCAACGTCCTGACTTTC.

This clonotype was counted once. V gene TRBV6-4 combines with J gene TRBJ1-1; D is perhaps TRBD1 (6 bases). V dropped 5 bases and J dropped 1 base, with 11 bases sitting between them. CDR3 length equals 14 residues. CDR1 MRHNA and CDR2 SNTAGT come from the germline V gene. The CDR3 is CASSRGGENTEAFF. CDR3 nucleotides: TGTGCCAGCAGTAGGGGGGGCGAGAACACTGAAGCTTTCTTT.

The rearrangement joins TRBV6-4 to TRBJ2-1; 9 bases line up with TRBD2. The germline V gene has CDR1 MRHNA and CDR2 SNTAGT. Trimming took 3 bases from V and 5 from J; bases not matched to a gene: 5. CDR3 length: 15 amino acids. CDR3 nucleotide sequence: TGTGCCAGCAGTGAAGGCGGGGGGGCCCACAATGAGCAGTTCTTC. Its translation is CASSEGGGAHNEQFF.

The rearrangement links TRBV27 to TRBJ2-1; D gene uncertain. V lost 1 base and J lost 9, with 4 bases in between. Germline lookup yields CDR1 MNHEY and CDR2 SMNVEV (reference sequence). The length of the CDR3 is 11 residues. The DNA of the CDR3 is TGTGCCAGCAGTTTATATGGTGAGCAGTTCTTC. Residues: CASSLYGEQFF.

This clonotype was seen more than once but under ten times. The chain couples TRBV6-2 or TRBV6-3 to TRBJ1-1, with a tentative D call TRBD1 (5 bases). The CDR3 runs 16 residues. Germline CDR1 reads MNHEY; CDR2 reads SVGEGT. The ends were cut back, 4 bases at V and 1 base at J, with 16 bases in the middle. The CDR3 bases are TGTGCCAGCAGTTGGGGCGATAACGGATGGAACACTGAAGCTTTCTTT. Its protein product is CASSWGDNGWNTEAFF.

This clonotype turned up a few times. The chain combines TRBV20-1 with TRBJ1-5; 9 bases match TRBD1. Germline V lookup: CDR1 DFQATT, CDR2 SNEGSKA (reference sequence). The CDR3 has 17 residues. After removal of 1 base from V and 2 bases from J, the junction contained 9 bases not matched to a gene. CDR3 DNA: TGCAGTGCTAGAGTAGGGACAGGGATCACTGGCAATCAGCCCCAGCATTTT. Its translation: CSARVGTGITGNQPQHF.

The chain links TRBV6-1 to TRBJ1-5; D ambiguous. The CDR3 sequence is 13 residues long. The V gene lost 4 bases and the J gene lost 4 bases, with 8 bases spanning the gap. The germline V gene has CDR1 MNHNS and CDR2 SASEGT. The CDR3 sequence: CASSGEANQPQHF. The CDR3 nucleotides are TGTGCCAGCAGTGGGGAAGCTAATCAGCCCCAGCATTTT.

The V and J genes are TRBV6-2 or TRBV6-3 and TRBJ2-2; D may be TRBD2 (7 bases). In germline, CDR1 is MNHEY, CDR2 SVGEGT. The CDR3 is 14 residues long. With 2 bases removed from V and 4 bases from J, the gap between germline ends came to 8 bases. CDR3 residues: CASSYGGATGELFF. CDR3 in DNA: TGTGCCAGCAGTTACGGGGGGGCCACCGGGGAGCTGTTTTTT.

This sequence joins TRBV7-2 and TRBJ2-5; possibly TRBD1 for D (6 bases). Germline CDR1 reads SGHTA; CDR2 reads FQGNSA. The germline V and J ends were trimmed by 8 bases and 4 bases, with 14 bases remaining between them. The CDR3 runs 13 residues. CDR3 sequence: CASRFTGRETQYF. CDR3 DNA: TGTGCCAGCCGATTTACAGGGAGAGAGACCCAGTACTTC.

The chain carries TRBV4-2 and TRBJ2-1, with TRBD2 matching 7 bases. The trim removed 0 bases at V and 1 base at J, leaving 3 bases unmatched. CDR3 size: 16 residues. Germline values: CDR1 LGHNA, CDR2 YNFKEQ. The chain's CDR3 is CASSQETGGSYNEQFF. CDR3 coding DNA: TGTGCCAGCAGCCAAGAGACGGGAGGTTCCTACAATGAGCAGTTCTTC.

J is TRBJ1-2 and V is TRBV9; TRBD1 agrees at 8 bases. This CDR3 region has 13 residues. V gave up 3 bases and J gave up 10 bases; unmatched junction bases: 8. Per germline, CDR1 SGDLS and CDR2 YYNGEE. The CDR3, as DNA: TGTGCCAGCAGCGCCGTCGGACAGGGCGACTACACCTTC. This gives the protein CASSAVGQGDYTF. Full variable domain (outside the CDR3, taken from reference TRBV9 and TRBJ1-2): DSGVTQTPKHLITATGQRVTLRCSPRSGDLSVYWYQQSLDQGLQFLIQYYNGEERAKGNILERFSAQQFPDLHSELNLSSLELGDSALYFCASSAVGQGDYTFGSGTRLTVV.

V and J are TRBV20-1 and TRBJ2-3, with 14 bases fitting TRBD2. CDR3 length equals 17 residues. V lost 6 bases, J lost 2 bases, and 10 bases stayed unmatched. Germline values: CDR1 DFQATT, CDR2 SNEGSKA (reference sequence). This chain's CDR3 is CSAPPGLAGVSTDTQYF. The CDR3, as DNA: TGCAGTGCGCCACCGGGACTAGCGGGAGTCTCCACAGATACGCAGTATTTT.

This clonotype is termed medium-sized. J is TRBJ1-1 and V is TRBV4-3; no definite D call. Germline values: CDR1 LGHNA, CDR2 YSLEER. Trimming stripped 0 bases from V and 1 base from J, with 6 bases between. The CDR3 has 14 residues. For the CDR3, the DNA is TGCGCCAGCAGCCAAGATTTGGAGAACACTGAAGCTTTCTTT. It is translated as CASSQDLENTEAFF.

This chain links TRBV2 with TRBJ2-2, with D perhaps TRBD1 (6 bases). The CDR3 loop spans 14 amino acids. Germline CDR1 is SNHLY and CDR2 is FYNNEI. The V end was cut by 4 bases, the J end by 7 bases, with 13 bases between. The CDR3 loop is CASSAGVSSGELFF. CDR3 DNA sequence: TGTGCCAGCAGTGCAGGGGTCTCGAGCGGGGAGCTGTTTTTT.

By share of the sample, this clonotype is medium-sized (0.01 to 0.1%). V gene TRBV29-1 combines with J gene TRBJ1-5; no clear D. V shed 0 bases and J shed 6 bases, with 0 bases lying between them. The CDR3 extends over 10 amino acids. The V gene's germline CDR1 is SQVTM and CDR2 ANQGSEA. CDR3 residues: CSVEDQPQHF. The CDR3 DNA follows: TGCAGCGTTGAAGATCAGCCCCAGCATTTT.

This clonotype is deemed medium-sized (0.01 to 0.1%). The chain joins TRBV6-4 to TRBJ2-3; TRBD2 matches 10 bases. CDR1 is MRHNA and CDR2 is SNTAGT in the germline V gene. V was clipped by 3 bases and J by 1 base; unmatched bases: 1. The CDR3 has 15 amino acids. CDR3 nucleotides: TGTGCCAGCAGTGAGGGGACTAGCGGCACAGATACGCAGTATTTT. Its translation: CASSEGTSGTDTQYF.

By sample share, this clonotype is medium-sized. This chain links TRBV20-1 with TRBJ2-7, with 10 bases that match TRBD2. This CDR3 region has 16 residues. Germline V CDR1 and CDR2: DFQATT, SNEGSKA (reference sequence). Germline trimming cut 6 bases from V and 6 bases from J; bases unmatched to any gene: 17. This CDR3 reads CSAKREGGSPEFEQYF. The CDR3 nucleotides are TGCAGTGCGAAGCGGGAGGGTGGATCCCCGGAGTTCGAGCAGTACTTC.

J is TRBJ2-2 and V is TRBV6-5; 12 bases agree with TRBD2. The CDR3 length is 17 residues. The ends lost 6 bases at V and 4 bases at J; junction bases unmatched: 9. Germline V CDR1 and CDR2: MNHEY, SVGAGI. CDR3 loop: CASSQATSGRITGELFF. For the CDR3, the DNA is TGTGCCAGCAGCCAAGCTACTAGCGGGAGGATCACCGGGGAGCTGTTTTTT.

The chain recombines TRBV6-4 with TRBJ2-1; TRBD2 agrees at 10 bases. CDR1 and CDR2 (germline): MRHNA, SNTAGT. The CDR3 totals 15 residues. Trimming at V came to 2 bases and at J to 3 bases, leaving 1 base not matched to a gene. For the CDR3, the DNA is TGTGCCAGCAGTGACGGGACTAGCGACTACAATGAGCAGTTCTTC. Translation gives CASSDGTSDYNEQFF.